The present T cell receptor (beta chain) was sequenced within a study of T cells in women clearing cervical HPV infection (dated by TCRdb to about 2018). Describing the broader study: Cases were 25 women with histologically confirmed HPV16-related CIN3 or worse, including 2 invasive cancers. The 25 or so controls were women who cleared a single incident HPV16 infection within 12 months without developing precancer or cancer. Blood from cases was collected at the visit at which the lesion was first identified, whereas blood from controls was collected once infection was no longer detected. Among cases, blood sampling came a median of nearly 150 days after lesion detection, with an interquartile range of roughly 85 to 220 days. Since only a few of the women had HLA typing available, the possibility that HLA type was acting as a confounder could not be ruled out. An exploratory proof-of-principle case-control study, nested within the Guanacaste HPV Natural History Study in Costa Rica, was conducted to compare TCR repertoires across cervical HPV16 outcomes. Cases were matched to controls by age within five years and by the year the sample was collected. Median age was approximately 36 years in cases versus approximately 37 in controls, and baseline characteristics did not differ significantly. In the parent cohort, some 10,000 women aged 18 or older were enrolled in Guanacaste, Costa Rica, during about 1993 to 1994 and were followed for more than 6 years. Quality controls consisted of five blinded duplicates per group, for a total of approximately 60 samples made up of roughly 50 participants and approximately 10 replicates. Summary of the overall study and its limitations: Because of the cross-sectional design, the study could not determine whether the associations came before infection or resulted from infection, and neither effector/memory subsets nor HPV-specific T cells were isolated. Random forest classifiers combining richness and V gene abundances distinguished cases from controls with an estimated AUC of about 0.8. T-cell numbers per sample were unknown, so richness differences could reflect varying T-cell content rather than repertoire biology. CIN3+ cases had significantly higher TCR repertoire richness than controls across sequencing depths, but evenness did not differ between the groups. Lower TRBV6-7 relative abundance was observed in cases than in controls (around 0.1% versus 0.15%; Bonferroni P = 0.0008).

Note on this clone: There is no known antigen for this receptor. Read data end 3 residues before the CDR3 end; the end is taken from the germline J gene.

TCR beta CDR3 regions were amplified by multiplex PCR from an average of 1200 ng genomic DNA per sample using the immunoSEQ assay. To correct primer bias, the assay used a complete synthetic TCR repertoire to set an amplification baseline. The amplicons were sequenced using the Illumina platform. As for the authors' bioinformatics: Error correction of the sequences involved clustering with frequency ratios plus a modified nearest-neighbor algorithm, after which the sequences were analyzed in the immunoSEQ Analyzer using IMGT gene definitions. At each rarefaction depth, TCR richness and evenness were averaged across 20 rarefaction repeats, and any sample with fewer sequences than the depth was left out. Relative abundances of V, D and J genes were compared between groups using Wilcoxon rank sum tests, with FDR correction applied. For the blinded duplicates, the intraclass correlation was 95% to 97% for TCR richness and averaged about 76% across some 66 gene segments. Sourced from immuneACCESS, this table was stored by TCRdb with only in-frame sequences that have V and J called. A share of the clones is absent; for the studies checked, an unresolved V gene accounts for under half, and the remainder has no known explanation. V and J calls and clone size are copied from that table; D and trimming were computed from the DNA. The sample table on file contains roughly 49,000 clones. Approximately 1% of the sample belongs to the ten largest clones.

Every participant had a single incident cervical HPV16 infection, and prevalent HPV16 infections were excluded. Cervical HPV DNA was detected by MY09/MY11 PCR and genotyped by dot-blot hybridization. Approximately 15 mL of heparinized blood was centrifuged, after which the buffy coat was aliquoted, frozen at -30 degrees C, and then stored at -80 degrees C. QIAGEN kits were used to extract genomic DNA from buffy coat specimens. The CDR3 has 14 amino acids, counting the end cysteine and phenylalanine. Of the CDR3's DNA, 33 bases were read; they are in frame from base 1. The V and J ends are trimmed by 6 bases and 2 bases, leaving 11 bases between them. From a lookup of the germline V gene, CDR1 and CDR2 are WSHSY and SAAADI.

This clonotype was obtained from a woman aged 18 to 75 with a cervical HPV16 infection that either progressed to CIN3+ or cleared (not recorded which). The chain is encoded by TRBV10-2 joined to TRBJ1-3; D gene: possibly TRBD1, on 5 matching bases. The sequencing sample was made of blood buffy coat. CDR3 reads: CASSGGLAGNTIYF. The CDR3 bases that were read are TGCGCCAGCAGCGGGGGGTTAGCTGGAAACACC.